This record looks at one T cell receptor beta chain sequence and its context. Antigen specificity is unknown. The assay was immunoSEQ multiplex PCR, and TCRdb's table has in-frame clones only and misses some. Found here are more than 850,000 clones, about 84% of them singletons; the top ten hold 0.52%. This sample is part of a study of shared clonotypes between healthy human individuals. The length of the CDR3 is 15 residues. Looked up from germline, CDR1 is SGHTA and CDR2 is FQGNSA. With 0 bases removed from V and 0 bases from J, the gap between germline ends came to 9 bases. The study's findings and limits: Naive subsets tended to show greater estimated richness than memory subsets. Enrolling few donors narrowed the genetic and exposure-history diversity that was represented.

Sequences were obtained from memory CD4+ T cells from PBMCs. The sample's subset: CD45RA-negative fraction. The chain links TRBV7-2 to TRBJ2-7; D is perhaps TRBD1 or TRBD2 (5 bases each). This receptor was identified in a young man in good health. Some clones in this sample may be carry-over from other donors' samples. For the CDR3, the DNA is TGTGCCAGCAGCTTAGCCCCAGGGAGCTCCTACGAGCAGTACTTC. Protein sequence: CASSLAPGSSYEQYF.